These 20 T cell receptor beta chains share one sample of origin, sequenced in a study of CD8 T cells in ankylosing spondylitis. TCRdb processed the 5' RACE reads anew with MiXCR; each CDR3 protein has one entry. The table includes 150,000 to 200,000 distinct CDR3 sequences, about 32% detected once. Specimen: synovial fluid, either unsorted or a sorted T cell fraction (not recorded which). All receptors come from a male donor with ankylosing spondylitis.

The chain recombines TRBV11-2 with TRBJ1-3, with D hard to call. Trimming removed 8 bases from V and 0 bases from J, with 11 bases in between. This CDR3 region has 14 residues. Germline loops: CDR1 SGHAT, CDR2 FQNNGV. The CDR3 nucleotides read TGTGCCAGCCGGACTGACTACTCTGGAAACACCATATATTTT. Translation gives CASRTDYSGNTIYF.

The V and J genes are TRBV4-1 and TRBJ2-1; no definite D call. CDR1 and CDR2 (germline): MGHRA, YSYEKL. Trimming stripped 1 base from V and 8 bases from J, with 15 bases between. This CDR3 comprises 15 residues. The CDR3 here is CASSQAPERWDEQFF. CDR3 DNA: TGCGCCAGCAGCCAAGCCCCCGAAAGATGGGATGAGCAGTTCTTC.

This clonotype was observed at least ten times. The CDR3 region has the DNA TGTGCCAGCGGTCGAAGTAGCCTTACATATCTCACCGGGGAGCTGTTTTTT. Protein sequence: CASGRSSLTYLTGELFF. The chain is built from TRBV6-2 or TRBV6-3 and TRBJ2-2; D is undetermined. Deletions cut 8 bases from V and 4 bases from J, with 23 bases between. Germline V gives CDR1 MNHEY, CDR2 SVGEGT. The CDR3 sequence is 17 residues long.

Worth noting for this clonotype: A much larger clonotype is one base distant, so this may be a read error. The genes are TRBV7-3 and TRBJ2-5, with 10 bases matching TRBD1. The CDR3 is 15 amino acids. Germline V gene lookup returns CDR1 SGHTA and CDR2 FQGTGA. CDR3 amino acids: CASSLATGGWETEYF. CDR3 bases: TGTGCCAGCAGCTTGGCGACAGGGGGCTGGGAGACCGAGTACTTC.

Only a few counts were recorded for this clonotype. The chain recombines TRBV7-2 with TRBJ2-1; D gene ambiguous. V lost 5 bases and J lost 5, with 16 bases in between. CDR1 SGHTA and CDR2 FQGNSA come from the germline V gene. The CDR3 totals 15 residues. The CDR3 sequence is CASSPVSLWDNEQFF. CDR3 DNA: TGTGCCAGCAGCCCGGTATCCCTTTGGGACAATGAGCAGTTCTTC.

There are a few counts of this clonotype. V is TRBV6-2 or TRBV6-3 and J is TRBJ2-6; D remains unclear. The CDR3 length is 17 residues. In germline, CDR1 is MNHEY, CDR2 SVGEGT. The V end was cut by 0 bases, the J end by 0 bases, with 9 bases between. The CDR3 nucleotides are TGTGCCAGCAGTTACTCGCTAGGATCCTCTGGGGCCAACGTCCTGACTTTC. Translated: CASSYSLGSSGANVLTF.

This clonotype was seen once. The CDR3, as DNA: TGTGCCAGCAGCTTAAGTTCTAGCGGGGGGGGCACGCAGTATTTT. Protein sequence: CASSLSSSGGGTQYF. This chain joins TRBV7-3 and TRBJ2-3; 12 bases align to TRBD2. Per germline, CDR1 SGHTA and CDR2 FQGTGA. The V segment lost 1 base and the J segment 9 bases; nucleotides outside the gene matches: 5. The CDR3 contains 15 residues.

The CDR3 spells CASSRESTDTQYF. CDR3 nucleotides: TGTGCCAGCAGTAGGGAGAGCACAGATACGCAGTATTTT. V usage is TRBV2 and J usage is TRBJ2-3; tentative D call: TRBD2 (5 bases). Trimming stripped 5 bases from V and 0 bases from J, with 6 bases between. Germline V gene sequence: CDR1 SNHLY, CDR2 FYNNEI. The CDR3 has 13 amino acids. Looking up the rest from reference TRBV2 and TRBJ2-3 gives the full variable domain: EPEVTQTPSHQVTQMGQEVILRCVPISNHLYFYWYRQILGQKVEFLVSFYNNEISEKSEIFDDQFSVERPDGSNFTLKIRSTKLEDSAMYFCASSRESTDTQYFGPGTRLTVL.

This clonotype was seen at least ten times. This chain connects TRBV20-1 to TRBJ1-4, with D tentatively TRBD1 (6 bases). Trimming removed 5 bases from V and 8 bases from J, with 15 bases in between. The germline V gene encodes CDR1 DFQATT and CDR2 SNEGSKA (reference sequence). This CDR3 spans 13 amino acids. DNA for the CDR3: TGCAGTGCTCCCCGGGGGGGGACAGAAAAACTGTTTTTT. It translates to CSAPRGGTEKLFF.

This chain connects TRBV28 to TRBJ1-2; D gene unclear. This CDR3 region has 13 residues. V was shortened by 6 bases and J by 0 bases, with 8 bases between the two germline ends. Germline-derived CDR1 and CDR2 are MDHEN and SYDVKM. DNA of the CDR3: TGTGCCAGCAGCCAGTCCTCTAACTATGGCTACACCTTC. Its translation: CASSQSSNYGYTF.

This clonotype was seen a handful of times. This chain connects TRBV12-3 or TRBV12-4 to TRBJ2-1; tentatively, D is TRBD2 (7 bases). V lost 7 bases, J lost 0 bases, and 19 bases lay in between. The CDR3 extends over 17 amino acids. The CDR3 loop is CASIRGPSGTSYNEQFF. CDR3 DNA sequence: TGTGCCAGCATCCGGGGGCCTAGCGGCACCTCCTACAATGAGCAGTTCTTC.

The CDR3 sequence: CSADFGTGSTEAFF. The CDR3 nucleotides are TGCAGTGCTGATTTCGGGACAGGGAGCACTGAAGCTTTCTTT. V is TRBV20-1 and J is TRBJ1-1, with 9 nucleotides matching TRBD1. Germline V gene sequence: CDR1 DFQATT, CDR2 SNEGSKA (reference sequence). Trimming cost V 5 bases and J 4 bases; bases outside gene matches: 8. The length of the CDR3 is 14 residues.

A few counts support this clonotype. The V and J genes are TRBV5-1 and TRBJ2-5; 9 nucleotides align to TRBD1. Germline-derived CDR1 and CDR2 are SGHRS and YFSETQ. Losses at the gene ends were 0 bases for V and 5 bases for J; bases not matched to a gene: 8. The CDR3 is 16 amino acids. CDR3 DNA sequence: TGCGCCAGCAGCTTGGGTCCAGCGGGGACAGGGGAGACCCAGTACTTC. The encoded protein is CASSLGPAGTGETQYF. Combining the CDR3 with reference TRBV5-1 and TRBJ2-5 gives the whole variable domain KAGVTQTPRYLIKTRGQQVTLSCSPISGHRSVSWYQQTPGQGLQFLFEYFSETQRNKGNFPGRFSGRQFSNSRSEMNVSTLELGDSALYLCASSLGPAGTGETQYFGPGTRLLVL.

The V and J genes are TRBV7-2 and TRBJ1-5; D gene ambiguous. The CDR3 runs 16 residues. V shed 5 bases and J shed 2 bases, with 16 bases lying between them. CDR1 and CDR2 (germline): SGHTA, FQGNSA. CDR3 residues: CASSQVGSLGNQPQHF. CDR3 coding DNA: TGTGCCAGCAGCCAAGTCGGGAGTCTTGGCAATCAGCCCCAGCATTTT.

The chain couples TRBV6-5 to TRBJ1-6, with a weak D call TRBD1 (6 bases). The CDR3 is 15 amino acids. V was clipped by 0 bases and J by 6 bases, with 9 bases between them. From germline, CDR1 is MNHEY and CDR2 SVGAGI. The CDR3 loop is CASSYSDRTNSPLHF. CDR3 bases: TGTGCCAGCAGTTACTCGGACAGAACTAATTCACCCCTCCACTTT.

The chain combines TRBV20-1 with TRBJ1-1, with D possibly being TRBD1 (5 bases). CDR1 DFQATT and CDR2 SNEGSKA come from the germline V gene (reference sequence). The length of the CDR3 is 15 residues. Trimming left V 0 bases short and J 4 bases short, with 15 bases between. CDR3 coding DNA: TGCAGTGCTAGAGAGCTGTCTGGGGGTCTCACTGAAGCTTTCTTT. This sequence encodes CSARELSGGLTEAFF.

This clonotype was found a few times. The rearrangement joins TRBV7-9 to TRBJ1-1; 7 positions agree with TRBD1. Germline CDR1 is SEHNR and CDR2 is FQNEAQ (reference sequence). The CDR3 length is 16 residues. V lost 5 bases to trimming and J lost 1 base; unmatched junction nucleotides: 10. CDR3 loop: CASSPRTGAGNTEAFF. The CDR3 nucleotides are TGTGCCAGCAGCCCTCGGACAGGTGCGGGGAACACTGAAGCTTTCTTT.

This clonotype was observed at least ten times. The chain employs TRBV20-1 and TRBJ2-7, with D possibly being TRBD1 (6 bases). CDR1 is DFQATT, CDR2 SNEGSKA, per germline (reference sequence). This CDR3 spans 14 amino acids. Trimming took 4 bases from V and 2 from J, leaving 15 bases between them. CDR3 protein: CSANPLTGPYEQYF. The CDR3, as DNA: TGCAGTGCTAACCCCTTGACAGGCCCCTACGAGCAGTACTTC.

The V and J genes are TRBV20-1 and TRBJ1-6; 9 bases line up with TRBD1. Trimming took 0 bases from V and 7 from J; bases not matched to a gene: 7. CDR3 length: 16 amino acids. The germline V gene has CDR1 DFQATT and CDR2 SNEGSKA (reference sequence). Here the CDR3 DNA reads TGCAGTGCTAGAGATTTAGGGGACAGGGTAAATTCACCCCTCCACTTT. It is translated as CSARDLGDRVNSPLHF.

The chain recombines TRBV5-1 with TRBJ2-7; unclear D gene. The germline gives CDR1 SGHRS, CDR2 YFSETQ. The CDR3 covers 14 residues. Trimming removed 1 base at V and 7 bases at J, with 15 bases between. The CDR3 bases are TGCGCCAGCAGCTTGATGGACGTATTTGGGGAGCAGTACTTC. Translation gives CASSLMDVFGEQYF.